Each of the 24 T cell receptor beta chains below was sequenced from the same sample in a study of control samples from healthy donors and cancer patients. Libraries were prepared by immunoSEQ multiplex PCR; TCRdb keeps only in-frame clonotypes and omits some of them. The sample contains 100,000 to 150,000 clones, more than 75% of which appear only once. Sequenced: blood. All receptors come from a man aged 18 to 30 in good health.

The V and J genes are TRBV7-2 and TRBJ2-7; TRBD1 aligns across 7 bases. The V and J ends lost 6 bases and 8 bases, in that order; junction bases with no gene match: 7. Per the germline V gene, CDR1 is SGHTA and CDR2 is FQGNSA. The CDR3 covers 12 residues. The CDR3 DNA follows: TGTGCCAGCAGACCCCCAGGGGGTAAGCAGTACTTC. Protein product: CASRPPGGKQYF.

This sequence joins TRBV2 and TRBJ1-5; 12 positions agree with TRBD1. CDR3 length equals 16 residues. Germline CDR1 is SNHLY and CDR2 is FYNNEI. The trim removed 4 bases at V and 6 bases at J, leaving 7 bases unmatched. CDR3 region: CASSGGTGGSSQPQHF. Written as DNA, the CDR3 is TGTGCCAGCAGTGGCGGGACAGGGGGCTCCAGTCAGCCCCAGCATTTT.

This clone appeared once. The chain couples TRBV5-1 to TRBJ1-2, with 8 bases fitting TRBD1. CDR1 SGHRS and CDR2 YFSETQ come from the germline V gene. The junction had 10 bases not matched to a gene; V was cut back by 1 base and J by 8 bases. This CDR3 region has 15 residues. The CDR3 DNA reads as TGCGCCAGCAGCTTGTTGGCGCAGGGGGCTTACGGCTACACCTTC. Protein: CASSLLAQGAYGYTF.

The V gene is TRBV10-2, the J gene TRBJ2-1; 9 positions match TRBD2. V was clipped by 3 bases and J by 7 bases; unmatched bases: 7. Germline V gene sequence: CDR1 WSHSY, CDR2 SAAADI. The CDR3 loop spans 15 amino acids. CDR3 sequence (DNA): TGCGCCAGCAGTGATTTAATAGCGGGAGATAATGAGCAGTTCTTC. This gives the protein CASSDLIAGDNEQFF.

The CDR3 DNA is TGTGCCAGCAGCGCTAGGACTAGCGGGAACCATACCTACGAGCAGTACTTC. It encodes CASSARTSGNHTYEQYF. The chain is built from TRBV9 and TRBJ2-7; 12 bases are shared with TRBD2. Germline-derived CDR1 and CDR2 are SGDLS and YYNGEE. Unmatched junction bases numbered 9, after V lost 3 bases and J lost 2 bases. This CDR3 has 17 residues. Filled out from reference TRBV9 and TRBJ2-7, the complete variable domain reads DSGVTQTPKHLITATGQRVTLRCSPRSGDLSVYWYQQSLDQGLQFLIQYYNGEERAKGNILERFSAQQFPDLHSELNLSSLELGDSALYFCASSARTSGNHTYEQYFGPGTRLTVT.

The chain is built from TRBV18 and TRBJ2-5; maybe TRBD1 (6 bases). The CDR3 extends over 13 amino acids. Germline V gives CDR1 KGHSH, CDR2 LQKENI. The V end was cut by 3 bases, the J end by 3 bases, with 8 bases between. The CDR3 loop is CASSPWTEETQYF. CDR3 DNA sequence: TGTGCCAGCTCACCTTGGACAGAAGAGACCCAGTACTTC.

The chain employs TRBV12-5 and TRBJ1-2; D is unclear. The CDR3 length is 12 residues. The germline V gene has CDR1 LGHNT and CDR2 FRNRAP. V was clipped by 5 bases and J by 0 bases, with 4 bases between them. CDR3 region: CASGLSNYGYTF. CDR3 nucleotide sequence: TGTGCTAGTGGTCTTTCTAACTATGGCTACACCTTC. The entire variable domain, with the rest obtained from reference TRBV12-5 and TRBJ1-2, is as follows: DARVTQTPRHKVTEMGQEVTMRCQPILGHNTVFWYRQTMMQGLELLAYFRNRAPLDDSGMPKDRFSAEMPDATLATLKIQPSEPRDSAVYFCASGLSNYGYTFGSGTRLTVV.

This clone was detected only a few times. J is TRBJ2-7 and V is TRBV4-1, with D tentatively TRBD1 (6 bases). The V gene's germline CDR1 is MGHRA and CDR2 YSYEKL. The CDR3 has 16 amino acids. V lost 1 base and J 2 bases, leaving 15 bases between the germline ends. CDR3 nucleotides: TGCGCCAGCAGCCAAGGGCCGGACAGAGCAACCTACGAGCAGTACTTC. Its protein is CASSQGPDRATYEQYF.

The rearrangement joins TRBV3-1 (or the pseudogene TRBV3-2) to TRBJ1-2, with 8 bases lining up with TRBD1. The CDR3 spans 16 residues. V shed 1 base and J 4 bases; nucleotides not matched to a gene: 8. In germline, CDR1 is LGHDT, CDR2 YNNKEL (reference sequence). The CDR3 nucleotides are TGTGCCAGCAGCCAAGGAGACAGGGGTCCACGCTATGGCTACACCTTC. Its translation is CASSQGDRGPRYGYTF.

This clone has just one count. The chain uses TRBV10-3 and TRBJ2-7; possible D gene TRBD1, 6 bases. Germline CDR1 is ENHRY and CDR2 is SYGVKD. The CDR3 is made up of 15 amino acids. The V gene lost 2 bases and the J gene lost 1 base, with 12 bases spanning the gap. CDR3 sequence (DNA): TGTGCCATCAGTGAGCCCCCGGACAGTTCCTACGAGCAGTACTTC. Translated, it gives CAISEPPDSSYEQYF.

J is TRBJ2-5 and V is TRBV6-5; no definite D call. Germline values: CDR1 MNHEY, CDR2 SVGAGI. V was cut by 0 bases and J by 7 bases, with 6 bases left in between. This CDR3 region has 12 residues. This CDR3 reads CASSYSFGTQYF. The CDR3 coding sequence is TGTGCCAGCAGTTACTCGTTTGGGACCCAGTACTTC.

The chain carries TRBV4-3 and TRBJ1-1; D ambiguous. Germline assignment: CDR1 LGHNA and CDR2 YSLEER. This CDR3 is built from 14 residues. V shed 0 bases and J shed 0 bases, with 5 bases lying between them. For the CDR3, the DNA is TGCGCCAGCAGCCAAGAGGGTATGAACACTGAAGCTTTCTTT. Protein sequence: CASSQEGMNTEAFF.

This chain links TRBV10-1 with TRBJ2-7; the match to TRBD1 covers 11 bases. The trim removed 5 bases at V and 2 bases at J, leaving 2 bases unmatched. Germline CDR1 and CDR2: WNHNN and SYGVQD (reference sequence). CDR3 length equals 14 residues. CDR3 in amino acids: CASSTGQGAYEQYF. For the CDR3, the DNA is TGCGCCAGCAGTACGGGACAGGGGGCCTACGAGCAGTACTTC.

V is TRBV28 and J is TRBJ1-1, with a possible D match to TRBD1 (5 bases). The CDR3 has 15 residues. The V end lost 7 bases, the J end lost 3 bases, and 18 bases lay between the germline ends. The germline V gene encodes CDR1 MDHEN and CDR2 SYDVKM. The CDR3 region is CASNTLGRGDTEAFF. In DNA, the CDR3 is TGTGCCAGCAATACCCTGGGCCGGGGGGACACTGAAGCTTTCTTT.

V is TRBV27 and J is TRBJ1-2; D gene unclear. CDR3 length: 14 amino acids. The germline CDR1 and CDR2 sequences are MNHEY and SMNVEV (reference sequence). V dropped 3 bases and J dropped 0 bases, with 8 bases sitting between them. The CDR3 DNA reads as TGTGCCAGCAGTTTGACGGCAGCTAACTATGGCTACACCTTC. Translating it yields CASSLTAANYGYTF.

This chain uses TRBV24-1 with TRBJ2-3; 7 nucleotides line up with TRBD1. Germline CDR1 is KGHDR and CDR2 is SFDVKD. The CDR3 contains 17 residues. V gave up 3 bases and J gave up 1 base; unmatched junction bases: 9. CDR3 sequence reads: CATSDRVTGIGTDTQYF. DNA of the CDR3: TGTGCCACCAGTGATCGGGTGACAGGGATTGGCACAGATACGCAGTATTTT.

The gene calls are TRBV6-5 and TRBJ1-2; 7 nucleotides agree with TRBD1. The CDR3 contains 13 residues. Trimming cost V 6 bases and J 4 bases; bases outside gene matches: 5. Germline V gene lookup returns CDR1 MNHEY and CDR2 SVGAGI. As DNA, the CDR3 is TGTGCCAGCAGAAGGGGACAGATCTATGGCTACACCTTC. This gives the protein CASRRGQIYGYTF.

The chain combines TRBV30 with TRBJ1-1; TRBD1 is a possible D gene (5 bases). In germline, CDR1 is GTSNPN, CDR2 SVGIG (reference sequence). The CDR3 totals 13 residues. V was trimmed by 0 bases and J by 7 bases, leaving 12 bases between them. CDR3 sequence (DNA): TGTGCCTGGAGTGTAGGGGATTTCGGTGAAGCTTTCTTT. Translation: CAWSVGDFGEAFF.

The CDR3 loop reads CASRREPGSPLHF. DNA for the CDR3: TGTGCCAGTAGACGGGAGCCAGGCTCACCCCTCCACTTT. J is TRBJ1-6 and V is TRBV19; no firm D call. This CDR3 has 13 amino acids. In germline, CDR1 is LNHDA, CDR2 SQIVND (reference sequence). Trimming left V 6 bases short and J 10 bases short, with 13 bases between.

The J gene is TRBJ2-5, the V gene TRBV18; the D gene could be TRBD1 or TRBD2 (5 bases each). Germline V gene data show CDR1 as KGHSH and CDR2 as LQKENI. The CDR3 extends over 17 amino acids. V lost 3 bases to trimming and J lost 6 bases, with 23 bases between them. CDR3 region: CASSPLTGTQGPKTQYF. In DNA, the CDR3 is TGTGCCAGCTCACCTTTGACCGGGACCCAGGGACCCAAGACCCAGTACTTC.

The chain recombines TRBV9 with TRBJ2-7; weak D call: TRBD2 (6 bases). Germline V gene data show CDR1 as SGDLS and CDR2 as YYNGEE. There are 13 residues in the CDR3. V lost 3 bases and J lost 6, with 13 bases in between. The CDR3 bases are TGTGCCAGCAGCGCCTCGGGACTTGGCGAGCAGTACTTC. Translating gives CASSASGLGEQYF.

The chain employs TRBV5-1 and TRBJ2-2, with D possibly TRBD1 on 6 matching bases. V was trimmed by 7 bases and J by 3 bases, leaving 13 bases between them. This CDR3 region has 14 residues. Germline V lookup: CDR1 SGHRS, CDR2 YFSETQ. CDR3 protein: CASRDTGYTGELFF. The CDR3 nucleotides read TGCGCCAGCCGAGATACAGGGTACACCGGGGAGCTGTTTTTT.

The chain recombines TRBV25-1 with TRBJ1-3, with D unresolved. In germline, CDR1 is MGHDK, CDR2 SYGVNS. Trimming shortened V by 5 bases and J by 3 bases, and 8 bases separated the two germline ends. The CDR3 consists of 13 residues. This CDR3 reads CASSLLHGNTIYF. The CDR3 nucleotides read TGTGCCAGCAGTTTACTACATGGAAACACCATATATTTT. Looking up the rest from reference TRBV25-1 and TRBJ1-3 gives the full variable domain: EADIYQTPRYLVIGTGKKITLECSQTMGHDKMYWYQQDPGMELHLIHYSYGVNSTEKGDLSSESTVSRIRTEHFPLTLESARPSHTSQYLCASSLLHGNTIYFGEGSWLTVV.

As to this clone: Additional DNA sequences in this sample encode the identical CDR3. The rearrangement joins TRBV7-9 to TRBJ1-5; tentatively, D is TRBD1 (5 bases). Trimming stripped 5 bases from V and 7 bases from J, with 15 bases between. Germline loops: CDR1 SEHNR, CDR2 FQNEAQ (reference sequence). The CDR3 extends over 14 amino acids. The CDR3 bases are TGTGCCAGCAGCCCTGACCGGTGGGACCAGCCCCAGCATTTT. Translating gives CASSPDRWDQPQHF.